This T cell receptor (beta chain) was observed in a study of cytomegalovirus exposure and HLA in healthy donors. With 60 Vbeta and 13 Jbeta primers, the PCR was carried out. The repertoire was sequenced with immunoSEQ multiplex PCR; TCRdb's copy has only in-frame clones and lacks some. The sample carries roughly 80,000 clones, 70% to 75% recorded once. CDR1 is SQVTM, CDR2 ANQGSEA, per germline. V lost 4 bases and J lost 6; bases outside the gene matches: 10. The CDR3 totals 14 residues. The receptor was isolated from a woman aged 50 to 65 in good health and CMV-seropositive. The rearrangement uses TRBV29-1 and TRBJ1-2; 8 bases agree with TRBD1. The specimen sequenced was PBMCs. The DNA of the CDR3 is TGCAGCGTTGCGGGTCAGGGGGCGCGGAATGGCTACACCTTC. Amino acids: CSVAGQGARNGYTF.